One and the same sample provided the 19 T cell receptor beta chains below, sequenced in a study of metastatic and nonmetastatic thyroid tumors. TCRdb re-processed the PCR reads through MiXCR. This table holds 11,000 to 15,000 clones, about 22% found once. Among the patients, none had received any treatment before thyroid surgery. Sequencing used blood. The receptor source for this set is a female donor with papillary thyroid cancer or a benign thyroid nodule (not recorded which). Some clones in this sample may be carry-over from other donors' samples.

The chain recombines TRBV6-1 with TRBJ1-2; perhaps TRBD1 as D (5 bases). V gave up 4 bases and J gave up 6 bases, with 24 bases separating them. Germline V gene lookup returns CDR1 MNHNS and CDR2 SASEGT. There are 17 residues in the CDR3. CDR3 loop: CASSADSADRRRDGYTF. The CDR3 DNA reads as TGTGCCAGCAGTGCAGATAGTGCCGACAGACGACGGGATGGCTACACCTTC.

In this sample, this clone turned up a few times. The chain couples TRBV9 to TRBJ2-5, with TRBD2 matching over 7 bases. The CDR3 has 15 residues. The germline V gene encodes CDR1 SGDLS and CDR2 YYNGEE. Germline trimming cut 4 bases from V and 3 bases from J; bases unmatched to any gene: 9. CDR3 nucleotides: TGTGCCAGCAGCTTACGGACTGGGGGGGAAGAGACCCAGTACTTC. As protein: CASSLRTGGEETQYF.

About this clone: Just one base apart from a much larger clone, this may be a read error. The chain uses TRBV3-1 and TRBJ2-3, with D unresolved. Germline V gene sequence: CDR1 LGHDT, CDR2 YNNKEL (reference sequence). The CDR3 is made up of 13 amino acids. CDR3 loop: CASIQEPTDTQYF. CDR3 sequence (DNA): TGTGCCAGCATCCAAGAGCCCACAGATACGCAGTATTTT.

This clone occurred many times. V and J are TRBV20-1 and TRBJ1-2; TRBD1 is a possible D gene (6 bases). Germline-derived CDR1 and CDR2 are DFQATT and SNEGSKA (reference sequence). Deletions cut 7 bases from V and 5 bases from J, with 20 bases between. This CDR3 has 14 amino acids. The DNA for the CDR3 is TGCAGTGTTCCCCGGACAGTATCAGTTTATGGCTACACCTTC. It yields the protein CSVPRTVSVYGYTF.

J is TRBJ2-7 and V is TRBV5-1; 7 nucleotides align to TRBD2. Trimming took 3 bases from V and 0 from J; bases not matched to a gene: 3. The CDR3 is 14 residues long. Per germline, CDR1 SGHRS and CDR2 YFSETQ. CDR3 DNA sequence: TGCGCCAGCAGCTGGGGGGGGAACTCCTACGAGCAGTACTTC. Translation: CASSWGGNSYEQYF.

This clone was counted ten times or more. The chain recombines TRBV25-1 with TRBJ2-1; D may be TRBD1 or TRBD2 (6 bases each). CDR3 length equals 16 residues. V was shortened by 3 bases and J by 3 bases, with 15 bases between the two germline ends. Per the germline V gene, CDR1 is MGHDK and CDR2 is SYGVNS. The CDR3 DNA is TGTGCCAGCAGTGACTCATCGGGGGCGGACTACAATGAGCAGTTCTTC. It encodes CASSDSSGADYNEQFF.

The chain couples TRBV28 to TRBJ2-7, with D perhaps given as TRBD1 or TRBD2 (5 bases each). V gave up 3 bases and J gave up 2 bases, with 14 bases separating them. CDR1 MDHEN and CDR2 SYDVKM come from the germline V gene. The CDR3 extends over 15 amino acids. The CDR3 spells CASSLGGTQTYEQYF. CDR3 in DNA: TGTGCCAGCAGTTTGGGTGGGACCCAAACCTACGAGCAGTACTTC.

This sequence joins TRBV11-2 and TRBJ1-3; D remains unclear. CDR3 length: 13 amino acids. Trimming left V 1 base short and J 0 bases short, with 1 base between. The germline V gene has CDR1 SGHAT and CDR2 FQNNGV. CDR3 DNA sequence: TGTGCCAGCAGCTTAGTCTCTGGAAACACCATATATTTT. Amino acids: CASSLVSGNTIYF.

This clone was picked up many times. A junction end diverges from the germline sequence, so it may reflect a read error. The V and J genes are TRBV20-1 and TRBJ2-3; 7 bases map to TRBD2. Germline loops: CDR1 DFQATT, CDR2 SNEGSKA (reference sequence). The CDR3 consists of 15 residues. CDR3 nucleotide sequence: TGTAGTGGGGAGGGTGTAGCGGAATCCACAGATACGCAGTATTTT. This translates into CSGEGVAESTDTQYF.

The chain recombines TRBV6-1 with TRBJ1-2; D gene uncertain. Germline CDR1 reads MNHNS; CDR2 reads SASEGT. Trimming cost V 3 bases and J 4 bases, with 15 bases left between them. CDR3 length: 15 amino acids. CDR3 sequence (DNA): TGTGCCAGCAGTGAGTTAATAACCCACTTCTATGGCTACACCTTC. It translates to CASSELITHFYGYTF.

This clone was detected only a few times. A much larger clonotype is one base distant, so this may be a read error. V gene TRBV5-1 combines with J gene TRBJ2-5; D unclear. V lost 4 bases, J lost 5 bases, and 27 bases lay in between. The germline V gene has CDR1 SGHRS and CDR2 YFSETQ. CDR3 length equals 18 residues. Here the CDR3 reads CASSPGNLNWWAWETQYF. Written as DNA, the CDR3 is TGCGCCAGCAGCCCAGGCAACCTAAATTGGTGGGCGTGGGAGACCCAGTACTTC.

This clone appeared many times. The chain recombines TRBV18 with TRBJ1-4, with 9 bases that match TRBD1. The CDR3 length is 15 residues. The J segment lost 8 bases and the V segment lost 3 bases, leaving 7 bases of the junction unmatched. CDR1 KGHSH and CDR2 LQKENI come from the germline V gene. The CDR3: CASSPAGTGYEKLFF. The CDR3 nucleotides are TGTGCCAGCTCACCTGCCGGGACAGGGTACGAAAAACTGTTTTTT.

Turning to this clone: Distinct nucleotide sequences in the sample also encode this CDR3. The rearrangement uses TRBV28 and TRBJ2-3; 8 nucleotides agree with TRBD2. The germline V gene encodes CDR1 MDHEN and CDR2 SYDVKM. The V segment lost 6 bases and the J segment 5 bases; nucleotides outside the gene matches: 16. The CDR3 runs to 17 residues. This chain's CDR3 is CASSPPLGTRLRDTQYF. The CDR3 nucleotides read TGTGCCAGCAGCCCCCCGCTGGGGACTAGGTTGAGAGATACGCAGTATTTT.

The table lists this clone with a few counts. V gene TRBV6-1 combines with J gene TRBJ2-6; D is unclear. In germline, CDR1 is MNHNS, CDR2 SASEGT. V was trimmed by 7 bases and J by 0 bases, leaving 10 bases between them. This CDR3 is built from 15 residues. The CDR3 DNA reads TGTGCCAGCACCAATGACAACTCTGGGGCCAACGTCCTGACTTTC. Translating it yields CASTNDNSGANVLTF.

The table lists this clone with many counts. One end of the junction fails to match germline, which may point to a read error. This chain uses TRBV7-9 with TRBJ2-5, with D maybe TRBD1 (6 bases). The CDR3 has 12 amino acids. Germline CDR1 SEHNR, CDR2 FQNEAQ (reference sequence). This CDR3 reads CASSFDRGHRGF. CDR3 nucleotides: TGTGCCAGCAGCTTTGATAGGGGACACCGAGGTTTC.

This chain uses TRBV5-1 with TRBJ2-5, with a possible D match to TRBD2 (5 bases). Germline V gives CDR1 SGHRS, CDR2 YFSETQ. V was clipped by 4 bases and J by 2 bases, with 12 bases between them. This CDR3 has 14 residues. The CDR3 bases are TGCGCCAGCAGCCCCATCTCGGGACAAGAGACCCAGTACTTC. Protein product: CASSPISGQETQYF.

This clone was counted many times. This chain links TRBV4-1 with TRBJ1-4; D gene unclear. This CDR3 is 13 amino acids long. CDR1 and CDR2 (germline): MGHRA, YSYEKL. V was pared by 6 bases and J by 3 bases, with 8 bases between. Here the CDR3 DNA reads TGCGCCAGCAGTTTGTCGGCTAATGAAAAACTGTTTTTT. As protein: CASSLSANEKLFF.

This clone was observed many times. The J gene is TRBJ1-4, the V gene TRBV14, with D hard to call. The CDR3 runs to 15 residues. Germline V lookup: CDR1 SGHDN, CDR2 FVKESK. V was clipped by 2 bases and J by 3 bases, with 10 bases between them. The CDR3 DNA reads TGTGCCAGCAGCCAATTTGGGCAGGCTAATGAAAAACTGTTTTTT. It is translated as CASSQFGQANEKLFF.

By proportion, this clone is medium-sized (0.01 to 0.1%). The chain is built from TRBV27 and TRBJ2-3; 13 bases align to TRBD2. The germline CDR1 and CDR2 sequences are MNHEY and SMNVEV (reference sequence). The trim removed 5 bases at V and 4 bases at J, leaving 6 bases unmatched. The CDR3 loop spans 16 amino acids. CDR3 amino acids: CASSRRTSGGADTQYF. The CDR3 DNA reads TGTGCCAGCAGTCGCCGTACTAGCGGGGGGGCAGATACGCAGTATTTT.